This T cell receptor (beta chain) comes out of a study of T cells expressing NK-cell markers. As for the study in general: Sorted CD3+CD56+NKG2C+, CD3+CD56+NKG2C- and CD3+CD56-NKG2C+ T cells supplied TCR beta repertoires.

Looked up from germline, CDR1 is SGHDN and CDR2 is FVKESK. The CDR3 contains 14 residues. After re-calling the 5' RACE reads, TCRdb lists one entry per CDR3 protein, DNA absent. The record lists 350,000 to 400,000 distinct CDR3 sequences, of which the ten most abundant hold roughly 10%. The source material was blood T cells: a sorted CD56 or NKG2C T cell subset, CD4+ or CD8+ T cells, or bulk PBMC T cells (not recorded which). The clonotype was recovered from a woman aged 45-65 years in good health. The rearrangement uses TRBV14 and TRBJ2-3; TCRdb's D call of TRBD1 is untestable without DNA. CDR3 region: CASSRQGTTDTQYF.